What follows is one TCR beta chain and its context. These data are taken from a study of blood T cell repertoires in COVID-19. Clinical history reported by participants formed the basis on which cohorts were assigned. Libraries were prepared by immunoSEQ multiplex PCR; TCRdb keeps only in-frame clonotypes and omits some of them. The data show 300,000 to 450,000 clones, around 89% seen once. The origin of this receptor is a woman under 30 who had recovered from COVID-19. Sequencing used PBMCs or T cells enriched from blood (not recorded which).

In DNA form, the CDR3 reads TGTGCCTGGAGTGGTGGCGGGGAAGGCGAGCAGTACTTC. This codes for CAWSGGGEGEQYF. The rearrangement links TRBV30 to TRBJ2-7; D may be TRBD2 (6 bases). The V gene lost 1 base and the J gene lost 6 bases, with 13 bases spanning the gap. This CDR3 has 13 residues. The germline V gene encodes CDR1 GTSNPN and CDR2 SVGIG (reference sequence).